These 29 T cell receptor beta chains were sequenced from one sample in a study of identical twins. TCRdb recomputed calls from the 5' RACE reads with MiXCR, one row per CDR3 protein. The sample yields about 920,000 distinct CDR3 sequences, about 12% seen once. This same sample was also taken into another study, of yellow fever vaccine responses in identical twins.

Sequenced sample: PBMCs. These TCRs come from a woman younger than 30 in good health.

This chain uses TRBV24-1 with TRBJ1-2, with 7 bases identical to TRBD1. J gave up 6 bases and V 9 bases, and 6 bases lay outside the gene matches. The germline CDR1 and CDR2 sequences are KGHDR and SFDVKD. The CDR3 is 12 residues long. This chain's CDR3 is CATRDRVDGYTF. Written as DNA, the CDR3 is TGTGCCACCCGAGACAGGGTGGATGGCTACACCTTC.

The CDR3 reads CASSRIAGGTYEQYV. CDR3 coding DNA: TGTGCCAGCAGTAGAATAGCGGGGGGAACCTACGAGCAGTACGTC. The genes are TRBV28 and TRBJ2-7; 10 bases are a match to TRBD2. Germline CDR1 MDHEN, CDR2 SYDVKM. V shed 5 bases, J shed 2 bases, and the junction held 6 bases outside the gene matches. The CDR3 extends over 15 amino acids.

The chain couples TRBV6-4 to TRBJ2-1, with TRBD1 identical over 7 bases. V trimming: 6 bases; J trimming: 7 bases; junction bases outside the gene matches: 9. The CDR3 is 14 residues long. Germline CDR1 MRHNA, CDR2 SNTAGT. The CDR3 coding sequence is TGTGCCAGCAGCCTGGACAGGCACGGTAATGAGCAGTTCTTC. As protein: CASSLDRHGNEQFF.

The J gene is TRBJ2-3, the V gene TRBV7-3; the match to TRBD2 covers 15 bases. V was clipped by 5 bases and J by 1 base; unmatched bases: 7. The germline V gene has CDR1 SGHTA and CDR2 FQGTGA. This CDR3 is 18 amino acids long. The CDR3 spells CASSAGTSGRRGTDTQYF. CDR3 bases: TGTGCCAGCAGCGCCGGGACTAGCGGGAGGAGGGGCACAGATACGCAGTATTTT.

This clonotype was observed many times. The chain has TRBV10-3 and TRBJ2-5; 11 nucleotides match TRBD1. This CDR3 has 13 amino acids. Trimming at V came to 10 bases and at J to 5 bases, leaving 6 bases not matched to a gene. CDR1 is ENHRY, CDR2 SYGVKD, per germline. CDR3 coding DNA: TGTGCCACCGGGGACAGGGGGACGGAGACCCAGTACTTC. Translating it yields CATGDRGTETQYF.

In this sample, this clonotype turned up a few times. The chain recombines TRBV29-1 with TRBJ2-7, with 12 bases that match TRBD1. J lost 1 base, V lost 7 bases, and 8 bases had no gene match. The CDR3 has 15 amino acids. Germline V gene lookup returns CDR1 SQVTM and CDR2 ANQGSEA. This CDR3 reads CSGGGGQGASYEQYF. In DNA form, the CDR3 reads TGCAGCGGCGGGGGGGGACAGGGGGCATCCTACGAGCAGTACTTC.

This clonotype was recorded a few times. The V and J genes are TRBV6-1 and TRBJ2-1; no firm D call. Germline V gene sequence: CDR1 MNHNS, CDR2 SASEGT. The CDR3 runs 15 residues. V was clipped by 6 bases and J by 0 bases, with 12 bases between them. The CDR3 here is CASSETMSSYNEQFF. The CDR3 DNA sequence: TGTGCCAGCAGCGAGACGATGAGCTCCTACAATGAGCAGTTCTTC.

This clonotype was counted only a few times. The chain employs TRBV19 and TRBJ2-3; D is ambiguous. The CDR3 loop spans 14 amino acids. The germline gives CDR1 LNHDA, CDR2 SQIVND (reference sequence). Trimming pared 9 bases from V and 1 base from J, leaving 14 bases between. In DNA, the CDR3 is TGTGCCAGCCGACCCGTGGGTGGCACAGATACGCAGTATTTT. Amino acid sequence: CASRPVGGTDTQYF.

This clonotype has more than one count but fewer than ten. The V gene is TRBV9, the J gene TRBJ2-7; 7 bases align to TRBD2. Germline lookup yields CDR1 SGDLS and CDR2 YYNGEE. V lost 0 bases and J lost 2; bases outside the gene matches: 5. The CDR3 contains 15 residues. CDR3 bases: TGTGCCAGCAGCGTAGATGGCGGGGGTACCTACGAGCAGTACTTC. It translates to CASSVDGGGTYEQYF.

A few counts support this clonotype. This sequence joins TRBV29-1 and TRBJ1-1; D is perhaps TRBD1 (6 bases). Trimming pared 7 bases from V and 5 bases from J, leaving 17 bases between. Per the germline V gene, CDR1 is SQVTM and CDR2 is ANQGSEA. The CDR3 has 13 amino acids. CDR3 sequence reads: CSAETGGFTEAFF. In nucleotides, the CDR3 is TGCAGCGCCGAGACAGGCGGGTTTACTGAAGCTTTCTTT.

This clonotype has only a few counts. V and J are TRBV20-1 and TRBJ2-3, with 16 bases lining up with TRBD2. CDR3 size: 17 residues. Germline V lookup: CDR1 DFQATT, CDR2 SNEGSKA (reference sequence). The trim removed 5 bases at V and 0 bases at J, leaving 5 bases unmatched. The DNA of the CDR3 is TGCAGTGCTGAGGGACTAGCGGGGGGGAATAGCACAGATACGCAGTATTTT. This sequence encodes CSAEGLAGGNSTDTQYF.

This CDR3 reads CASSSAGNTNEQYF. CDR3 nucleotides: TGTGCCAGCAGCTCCGCAGGGAATACCAACGAGCAGTACTTC. The gene calls are TRBV13 and TRBJ2-7; D may be TRBD1 (5 bases). The CDR3 has 14 amino acids. The V gene lost 4 bases and the J gene lost 5 bases, with 15 bases spanning the gap. Per germline, CDR1 PRHDT and CDR2 FYEKMQ (reference sequence).

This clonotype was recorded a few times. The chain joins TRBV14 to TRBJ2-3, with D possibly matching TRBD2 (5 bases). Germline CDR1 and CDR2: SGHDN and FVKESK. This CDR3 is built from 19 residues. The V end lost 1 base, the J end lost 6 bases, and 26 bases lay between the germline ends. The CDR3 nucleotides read TGTGCCAGCAGCCAAGTATTCTTTAGCGTTTCCCGTCCCCAGGATACGCAGTATTTT. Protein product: CASSQVFFSVSRPQDTQYF.

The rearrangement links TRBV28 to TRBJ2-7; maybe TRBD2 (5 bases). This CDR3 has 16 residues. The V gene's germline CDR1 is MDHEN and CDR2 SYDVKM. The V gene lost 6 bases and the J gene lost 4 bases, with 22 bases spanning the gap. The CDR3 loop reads CASSSTVRDWGYEQYF. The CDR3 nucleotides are TGTGCCAGCAGCTCAACTGTACGGGATTGGGGTTACGAGCAGTACTTC.

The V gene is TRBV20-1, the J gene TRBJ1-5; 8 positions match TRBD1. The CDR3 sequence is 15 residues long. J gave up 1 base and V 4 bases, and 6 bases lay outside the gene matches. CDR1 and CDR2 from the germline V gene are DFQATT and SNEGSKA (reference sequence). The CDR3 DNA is TGCAGTGCTATTACGACAGGGGTAAGCAATCAGCCCCAGCATTTT. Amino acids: CSAITTGVSNQPQHF.

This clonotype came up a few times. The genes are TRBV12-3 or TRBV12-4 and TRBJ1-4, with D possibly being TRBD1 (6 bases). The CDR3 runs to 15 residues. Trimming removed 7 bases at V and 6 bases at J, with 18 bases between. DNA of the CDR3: TGTGCCAGCACCGCCTTGGGGGCTTCATATGAAAAACTGTTTTTT. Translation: CASTALGASYEKLFF.

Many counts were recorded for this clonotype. CDR3 DNA: TGCAGTGCTAGTTTGGGCTCCTATAATTCACCCCTCCACTTT. It encodes CSASLGSYNSPLHF. The chain uses TRBV20-1 and TRBJ1-6, with D uncertain. This CDR3 is built from 14 residues. Germline CDR1 reads DFQATT; CDR2 reads SNEGSKA (reference sequence). Deletions cut 3 bases from V and 0 bases from J, with 6 bases between.

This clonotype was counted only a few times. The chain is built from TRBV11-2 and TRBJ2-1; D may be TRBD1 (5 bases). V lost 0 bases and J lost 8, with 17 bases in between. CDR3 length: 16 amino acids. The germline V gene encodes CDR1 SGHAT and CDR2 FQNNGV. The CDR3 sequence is CASSLEWQVTRDEQFF. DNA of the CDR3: TGTGCCAGCAGCTTAGAGTGGCAGGTCACCAGGGATGAGCAGTTCTTC.

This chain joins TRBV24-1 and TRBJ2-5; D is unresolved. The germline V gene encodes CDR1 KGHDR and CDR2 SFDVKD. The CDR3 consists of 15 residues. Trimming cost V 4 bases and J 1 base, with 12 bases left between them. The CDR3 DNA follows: TGTGCCACCAGTGAAACCGACATAGCCCAAGAGACCCAGTACTTC. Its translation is CATSETDIAQETQYF.

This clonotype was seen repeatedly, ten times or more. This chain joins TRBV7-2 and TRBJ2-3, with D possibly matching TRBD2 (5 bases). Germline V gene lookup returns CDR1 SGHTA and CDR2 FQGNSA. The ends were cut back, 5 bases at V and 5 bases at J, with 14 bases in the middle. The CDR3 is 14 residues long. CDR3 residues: CASSPSKGRDTQYF. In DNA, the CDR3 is TGTGCCAGCAGCCCCTCGAAAGGGAGAGATACGCAGTATTTT.

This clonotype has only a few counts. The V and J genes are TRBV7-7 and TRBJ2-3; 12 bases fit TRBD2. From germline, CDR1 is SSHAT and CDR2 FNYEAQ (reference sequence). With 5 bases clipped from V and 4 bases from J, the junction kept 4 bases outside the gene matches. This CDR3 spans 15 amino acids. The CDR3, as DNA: TGTGCCAGCAGCCAAACTAGCGGGGGGTCAGATACGCAGTATTTT. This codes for CASSQTSGGSDTQYF.

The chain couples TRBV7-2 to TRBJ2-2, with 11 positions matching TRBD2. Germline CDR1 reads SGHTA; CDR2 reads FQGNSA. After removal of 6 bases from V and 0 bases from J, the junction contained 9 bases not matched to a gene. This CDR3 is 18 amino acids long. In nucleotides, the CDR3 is TGTGCCAGCAGTTACCGGACTAGCGGGTCTACGAACACCGGGGAGCTGTTTTTT. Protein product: CASSYRTSGSTNTGELFF.

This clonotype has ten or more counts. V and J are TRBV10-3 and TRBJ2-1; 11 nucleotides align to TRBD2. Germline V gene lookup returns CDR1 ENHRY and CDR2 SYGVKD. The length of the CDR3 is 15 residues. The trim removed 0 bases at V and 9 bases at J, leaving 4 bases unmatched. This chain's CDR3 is CAISESTSGGGEQFF. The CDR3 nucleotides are TGTGCCATCAGTGAGTCTACTAGCGGGGGCGGTGAGCAGTTCTTC.

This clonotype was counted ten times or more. CDR3 sequence: CASSTARGNQPQHF. CDR3 DNA sequence: TGTGCCAGCAGTACGGCCCGGGGAAATCAGCCCCAGCATTTT. This chain connects TRBV12-3 or TRBV12-4 to TRBJ1-5; unclear D gene. The CDR3 length is 14 residues. The germline V and J ends were trimmed by 5 bases and 4 bases, with 12 bases remaining between them.

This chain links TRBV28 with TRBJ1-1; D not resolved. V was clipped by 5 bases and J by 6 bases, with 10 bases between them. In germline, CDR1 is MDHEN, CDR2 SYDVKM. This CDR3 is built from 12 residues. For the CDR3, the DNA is TGTGCCAGCAGTCTGGGAAGGGCTGAAGCTTTCTTT. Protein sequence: CASSLGRAEAFF.

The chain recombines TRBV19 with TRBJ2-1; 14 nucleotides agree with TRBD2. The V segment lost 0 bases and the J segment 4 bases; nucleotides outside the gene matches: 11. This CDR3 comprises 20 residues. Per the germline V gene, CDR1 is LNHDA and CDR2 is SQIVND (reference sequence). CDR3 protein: CASSIDPGLAGAASYNEQFF. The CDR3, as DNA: TGTGCCAGTAGTATAGATCCGGGACTAGCGGGAGCCGCATCTTACAATGAGCAGTTCTTC.

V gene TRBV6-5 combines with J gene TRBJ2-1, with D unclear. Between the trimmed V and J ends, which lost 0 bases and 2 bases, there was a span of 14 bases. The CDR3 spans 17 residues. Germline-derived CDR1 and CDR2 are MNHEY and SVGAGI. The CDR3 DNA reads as TGTGCCAGCAGTTACTCTGGACGCAAAAGCCCCTACAATGAGCAGTTCTTC. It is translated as CASSYSGRKSPYNEQFF.

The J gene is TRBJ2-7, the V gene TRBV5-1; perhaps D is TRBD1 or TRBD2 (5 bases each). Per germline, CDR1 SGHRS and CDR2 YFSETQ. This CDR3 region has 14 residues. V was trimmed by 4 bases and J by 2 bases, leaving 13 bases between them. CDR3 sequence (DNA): TGCGCCAGCAGCATCCGGGACGGCGCCTACGAGCAGTACTTC. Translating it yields CASSIRDGAYEQYF.

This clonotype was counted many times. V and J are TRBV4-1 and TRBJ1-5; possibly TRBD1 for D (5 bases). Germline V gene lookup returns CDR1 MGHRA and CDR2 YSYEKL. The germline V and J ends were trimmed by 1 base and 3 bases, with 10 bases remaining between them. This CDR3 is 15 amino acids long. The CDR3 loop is CASSQGGGYNQPQHF. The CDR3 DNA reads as TGCGCCAGCAGCCAAGGGGGGGGTTACAATCAGCCCCAGCATTTT.